Listed here is a single T cell receptor (beta chain). V was pared by 1 base and J by 1 base, with 7 bases between. The CDR3 has 14 residues. Germline V gene sequence: CDR1 SGHTA, CDR2 FQGNSA. This sample stems from a study of blood T cell repertoires in COVID-19. Original methodology: The assay estimated nucleated cells by amplifying reference gene primers. Assay used: immunoSEQ multiplex PCR; TCRdb lists only in-frame clones, some missing. The DNA was the basis for D and trimming; V, J and clone size are from that table. The sample yields fewer than 200,000 clones, roughly 80% seen once. This receptor was obtained from a man aged 55 to 70 with acute or convalescent COVID-19. Material for sequencing was peripheral blood. V gene TRBV7-2 combines with J gene TRBJ1-1; D is ambiguous. The CDR3: CASSLVVQNTEAFF. In DNA, the CDR3 is TGTGCCAGCAGCTTAGTTGTCCAGAACACTGAAGCTTTCTTT.